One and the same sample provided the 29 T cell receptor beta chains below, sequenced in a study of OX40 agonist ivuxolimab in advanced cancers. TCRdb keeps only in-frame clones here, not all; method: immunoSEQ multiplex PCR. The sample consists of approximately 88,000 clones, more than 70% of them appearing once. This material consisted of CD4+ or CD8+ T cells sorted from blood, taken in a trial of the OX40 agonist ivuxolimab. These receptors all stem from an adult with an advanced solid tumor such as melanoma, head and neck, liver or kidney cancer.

CDR3 residues: CASSTGGLAGGRGLYNEQFF. CDR3 nucleotide sequence: TGTGCCAGCAGCACAGGTGGACTAGCGGGAGGACGTGGCCTCTACAATGAGCAGTTCTTC. The V gene is TRBV13, the J gene TRBJ2-1, with 14 bases that match TRBD2. Germline CDR1 reads PRHDT; CDR2 reads FYEKMQ (reference sequence). Unmatched junction bases numbered 15, after V lost 5 bases and J lost 3 bases. This CDR3 has 20 residues.

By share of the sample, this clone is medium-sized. For the CDR3, the DNA is TGTGCCTGGAATAGTCCGTGGAACACTGAAGCTTTCTTT. Translated, it gives CAWNSPWNTEAFF. This chain connects TRBV30 to TRBJ1-1; no reliable D call. Trimming took off 4 bases at V and 1 base at J, with 10 bases between the two ends. The CDR3 is 13 residues long. Germline CDR1 is GTSNPN and CDR2 is SVGIG (reference sequence). Using reference TRBV30 and TRBJ1-1 for the parts outside the CDR3, the full variable domain is SQTIHQWPATLVQPVGSPLSLECTVEGTSNPNLYWYRQAAGRGLQLLFYSVGIGQISSEVPQNLSASRPQDRQFILSSKKLLLSDSGFYLCAWNSPWNTEAFFGQGTRLTVV.

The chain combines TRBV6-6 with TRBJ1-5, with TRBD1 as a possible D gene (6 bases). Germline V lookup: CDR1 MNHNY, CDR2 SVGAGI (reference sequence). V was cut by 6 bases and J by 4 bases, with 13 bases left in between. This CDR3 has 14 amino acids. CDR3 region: CASRRTGTNQPQHF. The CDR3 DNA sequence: TGTGCCAGCAGGCGTACAGGGACAAATCAGCCCCAGCATTTT.

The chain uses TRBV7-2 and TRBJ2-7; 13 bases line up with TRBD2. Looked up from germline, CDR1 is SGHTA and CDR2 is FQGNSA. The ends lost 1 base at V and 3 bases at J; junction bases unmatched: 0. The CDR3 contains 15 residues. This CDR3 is CASSLGTSGGYEQYF. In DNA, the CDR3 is TGTGCCAGCAGCTTAGGGACTAGCGGGGGCTACGAGCAGTACTTC.

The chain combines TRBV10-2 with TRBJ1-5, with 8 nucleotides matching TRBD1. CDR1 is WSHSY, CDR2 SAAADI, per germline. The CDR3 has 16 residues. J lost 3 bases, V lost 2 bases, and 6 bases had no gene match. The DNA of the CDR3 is TGCGCCAGCAGTGAGACCACAGGGGGTTCCAATCAGCCCCAGCATTTT. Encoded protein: CASSETTGGSNQPQHF.

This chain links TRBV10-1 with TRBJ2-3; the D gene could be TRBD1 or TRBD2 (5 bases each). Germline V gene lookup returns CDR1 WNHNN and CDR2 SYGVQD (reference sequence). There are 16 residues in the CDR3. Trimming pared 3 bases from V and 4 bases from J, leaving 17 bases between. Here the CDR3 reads CASSESGSRTADTQYF. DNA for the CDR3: TGCGCCAGCAGTGAATCAGGGAGTAGGACGGCAGATACGCAGTATTTT.

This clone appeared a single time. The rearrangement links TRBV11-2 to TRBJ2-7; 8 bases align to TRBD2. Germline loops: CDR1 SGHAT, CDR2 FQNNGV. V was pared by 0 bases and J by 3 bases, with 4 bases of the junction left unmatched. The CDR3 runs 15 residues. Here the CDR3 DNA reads TGTGCCAGCAGCTTAGAAGGTACTAGCGGCTACGAGCAGTACTTC. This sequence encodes CASSLEGTSGYEQYF.

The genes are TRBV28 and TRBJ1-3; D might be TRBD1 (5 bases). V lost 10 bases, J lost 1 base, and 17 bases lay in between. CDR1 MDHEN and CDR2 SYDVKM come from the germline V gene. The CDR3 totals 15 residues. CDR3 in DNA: TGTGCCACCGGGACGCAGCTTGGGTCTGGAAACACCATATATTTT. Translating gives CATGTQLGSGNTIYF.

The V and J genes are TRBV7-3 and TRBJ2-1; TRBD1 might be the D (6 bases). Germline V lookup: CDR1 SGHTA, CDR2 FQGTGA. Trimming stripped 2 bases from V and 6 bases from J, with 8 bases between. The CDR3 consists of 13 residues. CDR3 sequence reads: CASSLGQINEQFF. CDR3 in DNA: TGTGCCAGCAGCTTAGGACAGATCAATGAGCAGTTCTTC.

CDR3 protein: CASSLGDPGWPQHF. The CDR3 DNA sequence: TGCGCCAGCAGCTTGGGGGACCCTGGGTGGCCCCAGCATTTT. This rearrangement joins TRBV5-1 to TRBJ1-5; D perhaps matches TRBD1 (5 bases). Germline loops: CDR1 SGHRS, CDR2 YFSETQ. Trimming shortened V by 0 bases and J by 9 bases, and 13 bases separated the two germline ends. The CDR3 runs 14 residues.

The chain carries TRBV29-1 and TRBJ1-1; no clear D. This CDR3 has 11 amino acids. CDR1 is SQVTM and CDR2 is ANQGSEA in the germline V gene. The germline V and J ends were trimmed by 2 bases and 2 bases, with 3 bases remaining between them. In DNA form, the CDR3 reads TGCAGCGTTGAAAAAAACACTGAAGCTTTCTTT. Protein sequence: CSVEKNTEAFF. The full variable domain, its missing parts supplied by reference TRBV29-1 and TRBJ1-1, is SAVISQKPSRDICQRGTSLTIQCQVDSQVTMMFWYRQQPGQSLTLIATANQGSEATYESGFVIDKFPISRPNLTFSTLTVSNMSPEDSSIYLCSVEKNTEAFFGQGTRLTVV.

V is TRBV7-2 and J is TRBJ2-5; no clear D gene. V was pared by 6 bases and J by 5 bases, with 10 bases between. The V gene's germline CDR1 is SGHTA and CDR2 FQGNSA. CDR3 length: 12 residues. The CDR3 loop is CASSFPRETQYF. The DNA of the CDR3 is TGTGCCAGCAGTTTCCCCCGGGAGACCCAGTACTTC.

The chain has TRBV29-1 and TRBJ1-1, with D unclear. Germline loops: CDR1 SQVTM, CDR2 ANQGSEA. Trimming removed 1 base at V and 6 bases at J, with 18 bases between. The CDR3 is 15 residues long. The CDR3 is CSVEGRTGRRSEAFF. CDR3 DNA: TGCAGCGTTGAAGGACGGACGGGTCGGAGGTCTGAAGCTTTCTTT. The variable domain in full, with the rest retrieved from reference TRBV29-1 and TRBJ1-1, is SAVISQKPSRDICQRGTSLTIQCQVDSQVTMMFWYRQQPGQSLTLIATANQGSEATYESGFVIDKFPISRPNLTFSTLTVSNMSPEDSSIYLCSVEGRTGRRSEAFFGQGTRLTVV.

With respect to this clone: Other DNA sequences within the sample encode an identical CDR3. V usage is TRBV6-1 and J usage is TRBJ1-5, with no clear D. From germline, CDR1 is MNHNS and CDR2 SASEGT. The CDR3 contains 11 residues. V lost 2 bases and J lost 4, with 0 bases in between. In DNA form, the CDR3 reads TGTGCCAGCAGTGAAAATCAGCCCCAGCATTTT. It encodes CASSENQPQHF.

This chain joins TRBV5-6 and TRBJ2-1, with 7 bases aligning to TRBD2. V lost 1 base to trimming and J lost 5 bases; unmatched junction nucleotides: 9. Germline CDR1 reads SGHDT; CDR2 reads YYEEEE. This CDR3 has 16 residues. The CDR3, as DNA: TGTGCCAGCAGCTTGTTCCTTGGGGGGGTTAACAATGAGCAGTTCTTC. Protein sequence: CASSLFLGGVNNEQFF.

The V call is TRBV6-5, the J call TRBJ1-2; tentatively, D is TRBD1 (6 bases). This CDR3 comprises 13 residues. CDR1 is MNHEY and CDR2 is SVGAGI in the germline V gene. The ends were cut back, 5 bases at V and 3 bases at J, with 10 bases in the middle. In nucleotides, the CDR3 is TGTGCCAGCAGTCGTGGACAGTACTATGGCTACACCTTC. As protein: CASSRGQYYGYTF.

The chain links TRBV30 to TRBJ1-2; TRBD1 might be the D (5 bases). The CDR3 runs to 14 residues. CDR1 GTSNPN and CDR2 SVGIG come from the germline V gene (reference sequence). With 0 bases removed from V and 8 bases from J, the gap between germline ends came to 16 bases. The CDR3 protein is CAWSVVGQGVGYTF. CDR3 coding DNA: TGTGCCTGGAGTGTGGTGGGCCAGGGAGTAGGCTACACCTTC.

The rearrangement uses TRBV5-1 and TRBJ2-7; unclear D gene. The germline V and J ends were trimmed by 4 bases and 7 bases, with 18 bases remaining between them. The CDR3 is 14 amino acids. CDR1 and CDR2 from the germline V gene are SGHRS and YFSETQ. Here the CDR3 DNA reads TGCGCCAGCAGCCCGGACGTCGTGCCCACTGAGCAGTACTTC. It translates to CASSPDVVPTEQYF.

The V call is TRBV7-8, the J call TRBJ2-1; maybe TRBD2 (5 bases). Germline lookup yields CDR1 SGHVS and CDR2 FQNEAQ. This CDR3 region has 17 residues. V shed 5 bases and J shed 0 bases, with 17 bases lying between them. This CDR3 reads CASSPRTGSSSYNEQFF. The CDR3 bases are TGTGCCAGCAGCCCTCGGACGGGGAGCAGCTCCTACAATGAGCAGTTCTTC. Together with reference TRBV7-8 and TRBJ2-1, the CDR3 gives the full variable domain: GAGVSQSPRYKVAKRGQDVALRCDPISGHVSLFWYQQALGQGPEFLTYFQNEAQLDKSGLPSDRFFAERPEGSVSTLKIQRTQQEDSAVYLCASSPRTGSSSYNEQFFGPGTRLTVL.

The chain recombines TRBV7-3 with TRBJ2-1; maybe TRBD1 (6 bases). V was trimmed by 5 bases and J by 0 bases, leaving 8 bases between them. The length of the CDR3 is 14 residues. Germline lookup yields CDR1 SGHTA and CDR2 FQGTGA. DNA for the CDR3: TGTGCCAGCAGCCCGGACAGCTCCTACAATGAGCAGTTCTTC. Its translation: CASSPDSSYNEQFF.

CDR3 region: CSVVGGANGELFF. CDR3 in DNA: TGCAGCGTTGTAGGGGGCGCAAACGGGGAGCTGTTTTTT. The chain links TRBV29-1 to TRBJ2-2; TRBD1 matches at 7 bases. With 4 bases clipped from V and 7 bases from J, the junction kept 6 bases outside the gene matches. The CDR3 consists of 13 residues. Germline-derived CDR1 and CDR2 are SQVTM and ANQGSEA.

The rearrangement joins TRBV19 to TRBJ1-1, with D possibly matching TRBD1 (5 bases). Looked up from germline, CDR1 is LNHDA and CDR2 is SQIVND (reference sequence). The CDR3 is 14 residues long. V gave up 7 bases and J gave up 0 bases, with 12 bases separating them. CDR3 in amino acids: CASTPGLMNTEAFF. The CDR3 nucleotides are TGTGCCAGTACTCCGGGACTGATGAACACTGAAGCTTTCTTT.

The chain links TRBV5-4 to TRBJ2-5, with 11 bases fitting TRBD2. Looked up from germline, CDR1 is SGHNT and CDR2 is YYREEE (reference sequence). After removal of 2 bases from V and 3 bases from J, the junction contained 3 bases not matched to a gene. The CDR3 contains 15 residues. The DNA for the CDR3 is TGTGCCAGCAGCTTAAGGGGACTAGCGGAAGAGACCCAGTACTTC. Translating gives CASSLRGLAEETQYF.

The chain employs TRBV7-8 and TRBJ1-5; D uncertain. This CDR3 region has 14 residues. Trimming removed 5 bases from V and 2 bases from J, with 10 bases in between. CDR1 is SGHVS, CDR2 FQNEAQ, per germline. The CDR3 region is CASSRGWGNQPQHF. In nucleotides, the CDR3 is TGTGCCAGCAGCCGCGGTTGGGGCAATCAGCCCCAGCATTTT.

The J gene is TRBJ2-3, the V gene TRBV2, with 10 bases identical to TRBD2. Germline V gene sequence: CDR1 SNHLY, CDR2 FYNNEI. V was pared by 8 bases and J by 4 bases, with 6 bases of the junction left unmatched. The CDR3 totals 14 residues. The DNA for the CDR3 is TGTGCCAGCGTCCTAGCGGGAGTTGCAGATACGCAGTATTTT. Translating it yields CASVLAGVADTQYF.

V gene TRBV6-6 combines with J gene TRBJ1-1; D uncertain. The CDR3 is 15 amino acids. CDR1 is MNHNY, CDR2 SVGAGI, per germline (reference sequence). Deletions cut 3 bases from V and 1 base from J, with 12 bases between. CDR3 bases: TGTGCCAGCAGTTATGACCCTCGACAGAACACTGAAGCTTTCTTT. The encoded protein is CASSYDPRQNTEAFF.

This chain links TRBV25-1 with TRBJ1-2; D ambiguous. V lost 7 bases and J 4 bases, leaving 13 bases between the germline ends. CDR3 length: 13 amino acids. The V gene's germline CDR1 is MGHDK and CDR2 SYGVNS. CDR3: CASTRFGSYGYTF. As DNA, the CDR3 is TGTGCCAGCACCCGTTTCGGGTCCTATGGCTACACCTTC.

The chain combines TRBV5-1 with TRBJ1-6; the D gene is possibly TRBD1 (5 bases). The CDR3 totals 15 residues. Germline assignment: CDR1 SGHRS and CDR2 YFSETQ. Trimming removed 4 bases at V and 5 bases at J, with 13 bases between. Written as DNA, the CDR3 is TGCGCCAGCAGCCCCGGGACCTTCGATAATTCACCCCTCCACTTT. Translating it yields CASSPGTFDNSPLHF.

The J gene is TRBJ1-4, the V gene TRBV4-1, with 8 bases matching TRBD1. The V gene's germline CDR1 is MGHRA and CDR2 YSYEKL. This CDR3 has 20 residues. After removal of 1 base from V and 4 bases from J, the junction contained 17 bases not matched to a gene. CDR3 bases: TGCGCCAGCAGCCAAGTTCCCTTAACCAGGGGGCGGGGGGATAATGAAAAACTGTTTTTT. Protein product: CASSQVPLTRGRGDNEKLFF.